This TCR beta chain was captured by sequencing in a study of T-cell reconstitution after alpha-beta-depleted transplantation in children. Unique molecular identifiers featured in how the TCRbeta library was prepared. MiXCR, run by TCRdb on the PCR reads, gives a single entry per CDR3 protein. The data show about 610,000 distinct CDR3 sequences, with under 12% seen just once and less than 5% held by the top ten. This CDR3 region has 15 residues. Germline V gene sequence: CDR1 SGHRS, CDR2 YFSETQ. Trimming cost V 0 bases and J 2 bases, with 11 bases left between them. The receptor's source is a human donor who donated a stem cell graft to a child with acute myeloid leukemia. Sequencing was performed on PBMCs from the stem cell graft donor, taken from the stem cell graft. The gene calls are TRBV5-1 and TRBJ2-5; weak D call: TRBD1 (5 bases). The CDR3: CASSLGTGQQETQYF. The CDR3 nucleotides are TGCGCCAGCAGCTTGGGCACAGGACAACAAGAGACCCAGTACTTC.